The entry that follows covers one TCR beta chain sequence. Its antigen is still unknown. This sample was taken from a study of shared clonotypes between healthy human individuals. The assay was immunoSEQ multiplex PCR, and TCRdb's table has in-frame clones only and misses some. The sample contains approximately 330,000 clones, 70% to 75% of which appear only once. Study observations and caveats: Of the naive CD4 clonotypes, about 5% were shared across a few donors.

The CDR3 has 13 amino acids. Trimming cost V 2 bases and J 5 bases, with 10 bases left between them. Germline V gives CDR1 SGHDT, CDR2 YYEEEE. The rearrangement joins TRBV5-6 to TRBJ2-5; D unclear. The source of this sequence is a man aged 25 to 40 in good health. The sample comprised memory CD4+ T cells sorted from blood. The subset was: CD45RA-negative fraction. The CDR3 nucleotides are TGTGCCAGCAGCTTCTATCATCAGGAGACCCAGTACTTC. Translation gives CASSFYHQETQYF.